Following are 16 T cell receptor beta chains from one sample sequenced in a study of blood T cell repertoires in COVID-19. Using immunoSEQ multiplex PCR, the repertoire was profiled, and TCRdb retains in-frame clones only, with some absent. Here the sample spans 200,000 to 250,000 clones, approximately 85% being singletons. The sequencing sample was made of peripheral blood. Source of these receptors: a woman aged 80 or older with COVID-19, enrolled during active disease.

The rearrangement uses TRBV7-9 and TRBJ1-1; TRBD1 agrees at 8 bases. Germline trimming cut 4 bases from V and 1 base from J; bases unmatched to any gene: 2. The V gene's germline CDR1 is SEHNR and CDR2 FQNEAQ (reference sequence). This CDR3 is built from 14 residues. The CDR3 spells CASSSGQGNTEAFF. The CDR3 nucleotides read TGTGCCAGCAGCTCCGGACAGGGGAACACTGAAGCTTTCTTT. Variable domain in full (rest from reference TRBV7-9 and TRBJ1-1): DTGVSQNPRHKITKRGQNVTFRCDPISEHNRLYWYRQTLGQGPEFLTYFQNEAQLEKSRLLSDRFSAERPKGSFSTLEIQRTEQGDSAMYLCASSSGQGNTEAFFGQGTRLTVV.

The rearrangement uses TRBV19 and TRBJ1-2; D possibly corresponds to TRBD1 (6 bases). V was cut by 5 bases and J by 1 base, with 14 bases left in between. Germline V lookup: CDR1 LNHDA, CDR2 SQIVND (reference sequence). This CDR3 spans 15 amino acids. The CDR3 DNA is TGTGCCAGTAGTGAGGGGGTTAAGATTAACTATGGCTACACCTTC. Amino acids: CASSEGVKINYGYTF.

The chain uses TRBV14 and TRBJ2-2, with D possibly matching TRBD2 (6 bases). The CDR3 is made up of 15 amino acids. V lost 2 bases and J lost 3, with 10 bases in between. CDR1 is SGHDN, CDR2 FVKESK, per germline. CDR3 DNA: TGTGCCAGCAGCCAACCGGGAGCGTACACCGGGGAGCTGTTTTTT. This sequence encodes CASSQPGAYTGELFF.

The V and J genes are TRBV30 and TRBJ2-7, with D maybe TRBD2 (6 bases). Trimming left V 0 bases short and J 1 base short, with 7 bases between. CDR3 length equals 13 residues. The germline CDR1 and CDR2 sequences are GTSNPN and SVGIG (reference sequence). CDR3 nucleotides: TGTGCCTGGAGTGTTCGGGAGTCCTACGAGCAGTACTTC. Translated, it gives CAWSVRESYEQYF.

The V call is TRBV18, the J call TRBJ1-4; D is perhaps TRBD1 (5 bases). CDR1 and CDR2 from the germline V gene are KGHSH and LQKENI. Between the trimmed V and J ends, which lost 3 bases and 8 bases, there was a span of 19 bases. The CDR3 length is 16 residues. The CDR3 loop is CASSPYGGVNEEKLFF. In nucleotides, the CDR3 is TGTGCCAGCTCACCCTACGGGGGGGTCAACGAGGAAAAACTGTTTTTT.

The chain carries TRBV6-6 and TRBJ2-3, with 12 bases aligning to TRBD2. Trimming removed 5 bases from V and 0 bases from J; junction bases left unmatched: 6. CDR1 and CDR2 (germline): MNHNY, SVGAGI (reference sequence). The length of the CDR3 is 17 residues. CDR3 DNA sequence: TGTGCCAGCAGTCGACTAGCGGGAGCCCTTAGCACAGATACGCAGTATTTT. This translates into CASSRLAGALSTDTQYF.

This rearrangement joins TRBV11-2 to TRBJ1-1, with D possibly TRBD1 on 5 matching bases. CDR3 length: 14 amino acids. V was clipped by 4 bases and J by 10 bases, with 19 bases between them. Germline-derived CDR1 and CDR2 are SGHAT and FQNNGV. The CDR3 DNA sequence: TGTGCCAGCAGCTCATATACCAAAGACAGAATAGCTTTCTTT. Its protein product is CASSSYTKDRIAFF.

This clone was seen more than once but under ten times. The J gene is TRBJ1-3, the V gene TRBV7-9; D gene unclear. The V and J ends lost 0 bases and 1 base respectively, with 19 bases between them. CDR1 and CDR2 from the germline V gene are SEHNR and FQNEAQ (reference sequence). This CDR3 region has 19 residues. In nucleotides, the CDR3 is TGTGCCAGCAGCTTAGCATCTAGCATCCGGGATCCTTCTGGAAACACCATATATTTT. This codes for CASSLASSIRDPSGNTIYF.

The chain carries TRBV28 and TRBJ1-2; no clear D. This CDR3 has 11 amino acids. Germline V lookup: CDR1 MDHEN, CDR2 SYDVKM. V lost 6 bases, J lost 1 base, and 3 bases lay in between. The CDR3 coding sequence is TGTGCCAGCAGACTTAACTATGGCTACACCTTC. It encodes CASRLNYGYTF.

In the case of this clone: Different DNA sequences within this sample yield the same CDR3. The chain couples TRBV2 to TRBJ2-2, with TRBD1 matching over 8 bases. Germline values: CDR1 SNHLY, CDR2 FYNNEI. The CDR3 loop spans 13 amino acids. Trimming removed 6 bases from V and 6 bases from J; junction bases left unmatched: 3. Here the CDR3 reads CASRGQGAGELFF. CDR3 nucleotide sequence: TGTGCCAGCAGAGGACAGGGAGCCGGGGAGCTGTTTTTT.

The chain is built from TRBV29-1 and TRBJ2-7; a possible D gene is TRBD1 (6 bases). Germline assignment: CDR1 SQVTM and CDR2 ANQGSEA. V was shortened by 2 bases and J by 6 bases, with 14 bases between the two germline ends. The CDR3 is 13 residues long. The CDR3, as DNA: TGCAGCGTTGAAAAACAGGGTGGCGGCGAGCAGTACTTC. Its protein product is CSVEKQGGGEQYF.

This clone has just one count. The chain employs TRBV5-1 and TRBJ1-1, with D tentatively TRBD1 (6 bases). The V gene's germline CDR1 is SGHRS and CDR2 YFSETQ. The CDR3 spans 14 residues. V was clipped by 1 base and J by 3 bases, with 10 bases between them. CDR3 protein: CASSLTGSDTEAFF. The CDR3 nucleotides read TGCGCCAGCAGCTTGACAGGGTCTGACACTGAAGCTTTCTTT.

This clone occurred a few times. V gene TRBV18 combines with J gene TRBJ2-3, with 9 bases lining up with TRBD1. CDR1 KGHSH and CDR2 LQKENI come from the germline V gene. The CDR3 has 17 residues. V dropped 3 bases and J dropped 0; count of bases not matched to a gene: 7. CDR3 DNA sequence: TGTGCCAGCTCACCGGGGACAGGGCCTAGAAGCACAGATACGCAGTATTTT. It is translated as CASSPGTGPRSTDTQYF.

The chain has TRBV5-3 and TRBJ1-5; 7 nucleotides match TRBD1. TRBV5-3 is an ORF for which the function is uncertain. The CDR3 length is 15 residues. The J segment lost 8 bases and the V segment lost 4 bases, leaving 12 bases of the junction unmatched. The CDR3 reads CARSHVDRDLEPQHF. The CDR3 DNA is TGTGCCAGAAGCCATGTTGACAGGGATTTGGAGCCCCAGCATTTT.

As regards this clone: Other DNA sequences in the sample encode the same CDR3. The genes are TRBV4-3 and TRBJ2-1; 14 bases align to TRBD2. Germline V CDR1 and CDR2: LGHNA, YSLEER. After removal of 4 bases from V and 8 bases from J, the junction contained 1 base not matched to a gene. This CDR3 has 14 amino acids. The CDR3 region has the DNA TGCGCCAGCAGCCGGGGACTAGCGGGAGATGAGCAGTTCTTC. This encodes CASSRGLAGDEQFF.

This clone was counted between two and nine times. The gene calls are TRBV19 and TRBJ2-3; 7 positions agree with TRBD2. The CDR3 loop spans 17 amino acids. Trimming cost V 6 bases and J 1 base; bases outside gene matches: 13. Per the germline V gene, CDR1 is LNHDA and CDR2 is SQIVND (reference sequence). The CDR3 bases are TGTGCCAGTAGCATTAGTTACGGGCTAGCGGGCACAGATACGCAGTATTTT. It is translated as CASSISYGLAGTDTQYF. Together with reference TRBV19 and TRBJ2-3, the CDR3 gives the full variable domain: DGGITQSPKYLFRKEGQNVTLSCEQNLNHDAMYWYRQDPGQGLRLIYYSQIVNDFQKGDIAEGYSVSREKKESFPLTVTSAQKNPTAFYLCASSISYGLAGTDTQYFGPGTRLTVL.